The 8 T cell receptor beta chains presented below share a single source sample, sequenced in a study of cytomegalovirus exposure and HLA in healthy donors. 60 Vbeta and 13 Jbeta primers were used in PCR. Only in-frame clones appear in the TCRdb table, and some are missing; sequencing was by immunoSEQ multiplex PCR. This table has fewer than 250,000 clones, roughly 77% appearing once. The sequenced sample consisted of PBMCs. These receptors all come from a young woman in good health and CMV-seropositive.

This clone was seen once. V is TRBV6-6 and J is TRBJ2-7; possibly TRBD2 for D (5 bases). Germline assignment: CDR1 MNHNY and CDR2 SVGAGI (reference sequence). The V end lost 1 base, the J end lost 3 bases, and 7 bases lay between the germline ends. This CDR3 has 13 residues. The chain's CDR3 is CASSYYGVYEQYF. CDR3 DNA sequence: TGTGCCAGCAGTTACTACGGGGTCTACGAGCAGTACTTC.

CDR3 nucleotide sequence: TGTGCCAGCAGCTTAGAGGCCAGCGGGGAACCTCTAGGATACGAGCAGTACTTC. It encodes CASSLEASGEPLGYEQYF. The chain uses TRBV11-1 and TRBJ2-7, with 7 bases that match TRBD2. In germline, CDR1 is SGHAT, CDR2 FQDESV (reference sequence). This CDR3 is built from 18 residues. With V trimmed by 1 base and J by 4 bases, 16 bases remained unmatched.

The gene calls are TRBV2 and TRBJ2-2, with 10 bases identical to TRBD2. V trimming: 3 bases; J trimming: 6 bases; junction bases outside the gene matches: 4. CDR3 length equals 15 residues. Germline CDR1 reads SNHLY; CDR2 reads FYNNEI. The CDR3 coding sequence is TGTGCCAGCAGTGAGCTTCTAGCGGGAGCCGGGGAGCTGTTTTTT. This translates into CASSELLAGAGELFF.

The gene calls are TRBV29-1 and TRBJ1-3; 9 bases fit TRBD1. The CDR3 runs to 14 residues. Germline CDR1 reads SQVTM; CDR2 reads ANQGSEA. V lost 6 bases and J lost 0; bases outside the gene matches: 3. CDR3 region: CSVTDRGSGNTIYF. The DNA for the CDR3 is TGCAGCGTCACGGACAGGGGCTCTGGAAACACCATATATTTT.

The chain has TRBV11-2 and TRBJ2-4; 11 bases are a match to TRBD1. Germline assignment: CDR1 SGHAT and CDR2 FQNNGV. The V segment lost 5 bases and the J segment 8 bases; nucleotides outside the gene matches: 20. The CDR3 has 19 residues. CDR3 coding DNA: TGTGCCAGCAGCCTAGGATCTAGGGGACAGGGGGAAAGGAAGTACATTCAGTACTTC. Residues: CASSLGSRGQGERKYIQYF.

Comments on this clone: Different DNA sequences within this sample yield the same CDR3. This chain links TRBV7-2 with TRBJ1-2; D is uncertain. The V and J ends lost 1 base and 11 bases respectively, with 17 bases between them. The CDR3 runs to 14 residues. The germline V gene has CDR1 SGHTA and CDR2 FQGNSA. The CDR3 reads CASSLDRGGRGYTF. The DNA of the CDR3 is TGTGCCAGCAGCTTAGATCGTGGAGGCAGAGGTTACACCTTC.

The chain has TRBV5-8 and TRBJ1-1; TRBD1 aligns across 9 bases. CDR3 length equals 15 residues. V was clipped by 4 bases and J by 1 base; unmatched bases: 5. The germline CDR1 and CDR2 sequences are SGHTS and YDEGEE. The CDR3 sequence is CASSDLGQGNTEAFF. The CDR3 DNA reads as TGTGCCAGCAGCGATCTGGGACAGGGGAACACTGAAGCTTTCTTT.

This clone counts as medium-sized. This chain uses TRBV5-1 with TRBJ2-7; TRBD1 matches 8 bases. The V gene's germline CDR1 is SGHRS and CDR2 YFSETQ. The V gene end was trimmed by 1 base and the J gene end by 5 bases; junction bases not matched to a gene: 5. This CDR3 comprises 14 residues. The CDR3 nucleotides are TGCGCCAGCAGCTTGAGGGCAGGGGGCAACGAGCAGTACTTC. The encoded protein is CASSLRAGGNEQYF. Combining the CDR3 with reference TRBV5-1 and TRBJ2-7 gives the whole variable domain KAGVTQTPRYLIKTRGQQVTLSCSPISGHRSVSWYQQTPGQGLQFLFEYFSETQRNKGNFPGRFSGRQFSNSRSEMNVSTLELGDSALYLCASSLRAGGNEQYFGPGTRLTVT.